The 28 T cell receptor beta chains in this list originate from one sample, sequenced in a study of T cell repertoires in cytomegalovirus infection. These TCRs' antigens remain unknown. TCRdb reanalysed the reads using MiXCR and keeps one entry per CDR3 protein. The sample includes about half a million distinct CDR3 sequences, around 30% of them seen just once. Source: cultured PBMCs, taken from culture after CMV antigen stimulation. All receptors come from a human donor in good health (CMV status not recorded). Some clones in this sample may be carry-over from other donors' samples.

V and J are TRBV7-4 and TRBJ2-7; 11 nucleotides align to TRBD1. Germline CDR1 and CDR2: SGHVT and SQSDAQ. V lost 5 bases and J lost 7; bases outside the gene matches: 4. CDR3 size: 13 residues. This CDR3 reads CASSGQGADEQYF. In nucleotides, the CDR3 is TGTGCCAGCAGCGGACAGGGGGCCGATGAGCAGTACTTC.

The chain recombines TRBV25-1 with TRBJ1-2, with D hard to call. The length of the CDR3 is 15 residues. The V end lost 1 base, the J end lost 3 bases, and 12 bases lay between the germline ends. The germline V gene has CDR1 MGHDK and CDR2 SYGVNS. CDR3 protein: CASSELEGDYYGYTF. The CDR3 nucleotides are TGTGCCAGCAGTGAATTGGAGGGAGACTACTATGGCTACACCTTC.

The rearrangement links TRBV7-2 to TRBJ1-6, with no clear D. This CDR3 has 15 residues. The V gene lost 1 base and the J gene lost 5 bases, with 9 bases spanning the gap. CDR1 and CDR2 (germline): SGHTA, FQGNSA. CDR3 DNA sequence: TGTGCCAGCAGCTTAGATGGTACAAATAATTCACCCCTCCACTTT. Translating it yields CASSLDGTNNSPLHF.

This clonotype was seen at least ten times. V is TRBV12-3 or TRBV12-4 and J is TRBJ1-5; 10 bases are a match to TRBD1. The CDR3 covers 13 residues. Trimming at V came to 6 bases and at J to 5 bases, leaving 1 base not matched to a gene. As DNA, the CDR3 is TGTGCCAGCAGCGGGACAGGGGATCAGCCCCAGCATTTT. This codes for CASSGTGDQPQHF.

CDR3 protein: CASSSLAGAADTQYF. The CDR3 nucleotides read TGTGCCAGCAGCTCACTAGCGGGAGCGGCAGATACGCAGTATTTT. This chain connects TRBV7-2 to TRBJ2-3; 11 bases are shared with TRBD2. CDR1 and CDR2 (germline): SGHTA, FQGNSA. With V trimmed by 4 bases and J by 4 bases, 4 bases remained unmatched. The CDR3 totals 15 residues.

V and J are TRBV29-1 and TRBJ1-1; TRBD1 is a possible D gene (5 bases). Looked up from germline, CDR1 is SQVTM and CDR2 is ANQGSEA. This CDR3 region has 13 residues. V gave up 2 bases and J gave up 4 bases, with 11 bases separating them. In nucleotides, the CDR3 is TGCAGCGTTGAAACAAGGGGAGGCACTGAAGCTTTCTTT. Amino acid sequence: CSVETRGGTEAFF.

The chain combines TRBV7-8 with TRBJ2-5; TRBD1 agrees at 8 bases. There are 18 residues in the CDR3. Germline assignment: CDR1 SGHVS and CDR2 FQNEAQ. The junction had 19 bases not matched to a gene; V was cut back by 5 bases and J by 5 bases. CDR3 sequence reads: CASSLARTPGGRRETQYF. In nucleotides, the CDR3 is TGTGCCAGCAGCCTTGCTCGAACCCCAGGGGGCCGGAGGGAGACCCAGTACTTC.

V usage is TRBV7-2 and J usage is TRBJ2-7; D might be TRBD2 (6 bases). Per the germline V gene, CDR1 is SGHTA and CDR2 is FQGNSA. V dropped 1 base and J dropped 7 bases, with 11 bases sitting between them. CDR3 length equals 13 residues. CDR3 residues: CASSLVGGVEQYV. In nucleotides, the CDR3 is TGTGCCAGCAGCTTAGTCGGGGGAGTAGAGCAGTACGTC.

V and J are TRBV7-2 and TRBJ1-3, with no clear D. Germline V gene sequence: CDR1 SGHTA, CDR2 FQGNSA. The CDR3 runs to 13 residues. The germline V and J ends were trimmed by 6 bases and 4 bases, with 10 bases remaining between them. DNA for the CDR3: TGTGCCAGCAGACAGAGGGTCGGAAACACCATATATTTT. Translation gives CASRQRVGNTIYF. Supplemented by reference TRBV7-2 and TRBJ1-3, the full variable domain reads GAGVSQSPSNKVTEKGKDVELRCDPISGHTALYWYRQSLGQGLEFLIYFQGNSAPDKSGLPSDRFSAERTGGSVSTLTIQRTQQEDSAVYLCASRQRVGNTIYFGEGSWLTVV.

This clonotype was counted between two and nine times. The CDR3, as DNA: TGTGCCATCCCCCCGAACTATGGCTACACCTTC. The encoded protein is CAIPPNYGYTF. The chain joins TRBV19 to TRBJ1-2; no reliable D call. CDR1 is LNHDA, CDR2 SQIVND, per germline (reference sequence). The V end lost 10 bases, the J end lost 2 bases, and 8 bases lay between the germline ends. This CDR3 has 11 amino acids.

This clonotype has a handful of counts. The J gene is TRBJ1-2, the V gene TRBV4-3; 7 bases are a match to TRBD1. V shed 0 bases, J shed 4 bases, and the junction held 8 bases outside the gene matches. Germline values: CDR1 LGHNA, CDR2 YSLEER. This CDR3 region has 16 residues. The CDR3 DNA reads as TGCGCCAGCAGCCAAGATCTTGACAGGGCGGGCTATGGCTACACCTTC. Residues: CASSQDLDRAGYGYTF.

This clonotype was detected a few times. V is TRBV30 and J is TRBJ1-1; D is possibly TRBD1 (6 bases). Trimming stripped 2 bases from V and 2 bases from J, with 21 bases between. The CDR3 totals 17 residues. In germline, CDR1 is GTSNPN, CDR2 SVGIG (reference sequence). CDR3 residues: CAWSSWAGAGGNTEAFF. For the CDR3, the DNA is TGTGCCTGGAGTTCCTGGGCGGGGGCGGGAGGTAACACTGAAGCTTTCTTT.

The chain employs TRBV20-1 and TRBJ2-7; D remains ambiguous. V lost 0 bases and J lost 3, with 15 bases in between. CDR3 length equals 15 residues. Germline CDR1 DFQATT, CDR2 SNEGSKA (reference sequence). The CDR3 sequence: CSARDRRMGGYEQYF. The CDR3 DNA reads TGCAGTGCTAGAGATCGGCGTATGGGCGGCTACGAGCAGTACTTC.

The V and J genes are TRBV20-1 and TRBJ2-5; 15 bases agree with TRBD2. Losses at the gene ends were 3 bases for V and 4 bases for J; bases not matched to a gene: 6. Per the germline V gene, CDR1 is DFQATT and CDR2 is SNEGSKA (reference sequence). This CDR3 has 16 amino acids. The DNA for the CDR3 is TGCAGTGCTAGGGGGACTAGCGGGAGGTCCGGAGAGACCCAGTACTTC. As protein: CSARGTSGRSGETQYF.

The chain's CDR3 is CSATGSPGNTIYF. The CDR3 DNA follows: TGCAGTGCTACAGGGTCTCCTGGAAACACCATATATTTT. The chain employs TRBV20-1 and TRBJ1-3, with D possibly matching TRBD1 (5 bases). In germline, CDR1 is DFQATT, CDR2 SNEGSKA (reference sequence). The CDR3 covers 13 residues. The germline V and J ends were trimmed by 4 bases and 2 bases, with 9 bases remaining between them.

V and J are TRBV28 and TRBJ1-5; D ambiguous. Looked up from germline, CDR1 is MDHEN and CDR2 is SYDVKM. V was cut by 6 bases and J by 6 bases, with 18 bases left in between. There are 15 residues in the CDR3. The CDR3 nucleotides are TGTGCCAGCAGCCCCGACATGTCTGCAAGTCAGCCCCAGCATTTT. Protein sequence: CASSPDMSASQPQHF.

V and J are TRBV12-3 or TRBV12-4 and TRBJ2-5; 14 positions agree with TRBD2. Trimming took 5 bases from V and 8 from J; bases not matched to a gene: 4. The CDR3 covers 14 residues. The CDR3 is CASSPGLAGATQYF. The DNA for the CDR3 is TGTGCCAGCAGTCCGGGACTAGCGGGAGCAACCCAGTACTTC.

The chain combines TRBV20-1 with TRBJ1-1, with a tentative D call TRBD1 (5 bases). The V end was cut by 3 bases, the J end by 0 bases, with 11 bases between. From germline, CDR1 is DFQATT and CDR2 SNEGSKA (reference sequence). The CDR3 totals 14 residues. The CDR3 spells CSASPGIMNTEAFF. The DNA of the CDR3 is TGCAGTGCTAGTCCAGGGATCATGAACACTGAAGCTTTCTTT.

This clonotype has more than one count but fewer than ten. The junction differs from germline at one of its ends, possibly a read error. The V call is TRBV7-7, the J call TRBJ2-1; D remains unclear. CDR3 length: 14 amino acids. Germline V gene data show CDR1 as SSHAT and CDR2 as FNYEAQ (reference sequence). CDR3 nucleotides: TGTGCTAGCAGCCCGAAAGAAGCCTACAATGAGCAGTTCTTC. It encodes CASSPKEAYNEQFF.

The sample holds a few counts of this clonotype. The genes are TRBV11-2 and TRBJ2-3, with D unresolved. Trimming took off 4 bases at V and 0 bases at J, with 11 bases between the two ends. The CDR3 sequence is 15 residues long. Germline V gives CDR1 SGHAT, CDR2 FQNNGV. Here the CDR3 DNA reads TGTGCCAGCAGCTCGGACGGCTCTAGCACAGATACGCAGTATTTT. Translated: CASSSDGSSTDTQYF.

This clonotype has at least ten counts. V is TRBV7-9 and J is TRBJ2-1; unclear D gene. The CDR3 is 15 amino acids. The germline gives CDR1 SEHNR, CDR2 FQNEAQ (reference sequence). Trimming left V 2 bases short and J 4 bases short, with 12 bases between. The CDR3 region has the DNA TGTGCCAGCAGCTTAACGGGTTCCCCGTACAATGAGCAGTTCTTC. Translation gives CASSLTGSPYNEQFF. Combining the CDR3 with reference TRBV7-9 and TRBJ2-1 gives the whole variable domain DTGVSQNPRHKITKRGQNVTFRCDPISEHNRLYWYRQTLGQGPEFLTYFQNEAQLEKSRLLSDRFSAERPKGSFSTLEIQRTEQGDSAMYLCASSLTGSPYNEQFFGPGTRLTVL.

The gene calls are TRBV28 and TRBJ2-3; perhaps TRBD1 as D (5 bases). Deletions cut 6 bases from V and 2 bases from J, with 15 bases between. Per the germline V gene, CDR1 is MDHEN and CDR2 is SYDVKM. The length of the CDR3 is 15 residues. The DNA of the CDR3 is TGTGCCAGCAGAGCCTGGGGCGTGGCCACAGATACGCAGTATTTT. This codes for CASRAWGVATDTQYF.

The chain has TRBV5-1 and TRBJ2-2; D remains ambiguous. V was shortened by 5 bases and J by 5 bases, with 10 bases between the two germline ends. CDR1 SGHRS and CDR2 YFSETQ come from the germline V gene. CDR3 length: 13 amino acids. CDR3: CASSAEGTGELFF. The CDR3, as DNA: TGCGCCAGCAGTGCGGAAGGGACCGGGGAGCTGTTTTTT.

The rearrangement links TRBV5-1 to TRBJ1-1; 7 bases are shared with TRBD1. This CDR3 is 14 amino acids long. Germline-derived CDR1 and CDR2 are SGHRS and YFSETQ. V lost 8 bases to trimming and J lost 6 bases; unmatched junction nucleotides: 13. The DNA for the CDR3 is TGCGCCAGTAGTTTCGACAGGGTAACATCTGAAGCTTTCTTT. Translating it yields CASSFDRVTSEAFF.

This clonotype came up a few times. J is TRBJ2-7 and V is TRBV27; TRBD2 agrees at 8 bases. Unmatched junction bases numbered 8, after V lost 2 bases and J lost 5 bases. This CDR3 has 15 amino acids. Germline CDR1 reads MNHEY; CDR2 reads SMNVEV (reference sequence). CDR3 coding DNA: TGTGCCAGCAGTTTACTAAGCGGGAGTAGGAACGAGCAGTACTTC. Translating gives CASSLLSGSRNEQYF.

This clonotype came up a few times. The chain carries TRBV7-3 and TRBJ2-3, with D perhaps matching TRBD2 (6 bases). The CDR3 spans 14 residues. The V end was cut by 3 bases, the J end by 2 bases, with 9 bases between. The germline V gene has CDR1 SGHTA and CDR2 FQGTGA. CDR3 bases: TGTGCCAGCAGCTTTAGCGGCAACACAGATACGCAGTATTTT. It is translated as CASSFSGNTDTQYF.

This clonotype turned up a few times. The CDR3 is CASSLRATGWTNEKLFF. For the CDR3, the DNA is TGTGCCAGTAGTTTAAGGGCGACAGGGTGGACTAATGAAAAACTGTTTTTT. This chain uses TRBV19 with TRBJ1-4, with 7 nucleotides matching TRBD1. The V segment lost 5 bases and the J segment 2 bases; nucleotides outside the gene matches: 11. Germline CDR1 and CDR2: LNHDA and SQIVND (reference sequence). The CDR3 is 17 amino acids.

The chain carries TRBV6-5 and TRBJ2-3, with D unresolved. This CDR3 contains 15 residues. Germline V gene sequence: CDR1 MNHEY, CDR2 SVGAGI. Trimming took off 1 base at V and 2 bases at J, with 10 bases between the two ends. The CDR3 DNA reads as TGTGCCAGCAGTTACTGGACGGGTGCCACAGATACGCAGTATTTT. It encodes CASSYWTGATDTQYF.